Detailed here is one T cell receptor beta chain. V gave up 3 bases and J gave up 1 base, with 7 bases separating them. The CDR3 contains 14 residues. The germline V gene encodes CDR1 MDHEN and CDR2 SYDVKM. The data originate from a study of blood T cell repertoires in COVID-19. Study overall: Whether acute or convalescent, the COVID-19 samples came from the United States, Italy and Spain.

During active infection, Seattle patients enrolled and were then monitored through disease. Per the original data handling: How many nucleated cells were present was estimated from reference gene primer amplification. Assay used: immunoSEQ multiplex PCR; TCRdb lists only in-frame clones, some missing. V and J calls and clone size are copied from that table; D and trimming were computed from the DNA. The repertoire includes around 260,000 clones, 70% to 85% of them detected once, and 0.87% sits in the top ten. Sequenced material: peripheral blood. The chain combines TRBV28 with TRBJ1-5; D not certain. This TCR derives from a human donor with COVID-19, enrolled during active disease. The donor label of this sample is uncertain. The CDR3 spells CASSFGQSNQPQHF. CDR3 in DNA: TGTGCCAGCAGTTTTGGGCAGAGCAATCAGCCCCAGCATTTT.